This TCR beta chain was captured in a study of identical twins. This clonotype was seen at least ten times. From germline, CDR1 is SNHLY and CDR2 FYNNEI. Trimming took 6 bases from V and 6 from J, leaving 12 bases between them. The CDR3 runs to 13 residues. One entry per CDR3 protein results from TCRdb running MiXCR on the 5' RACE reads. The sample contains about 280,000 distinct CDR3 sequences, more than 6.5% of which appear only once. This same sample was also part of a study on yellow fever vaccine responses in identical twins.

This TCR came from a young woman in good health. The chain employs TRBV2 and TRBJ2-1, with unresolved D. Sequenced input: memory (CD45RO+) T cells sorted from blood. The CDR3, as DNA: TGTGCCAGCAGAAGGGTAGCAGTCAATGAGCAGTTCTTC. Its protein product is CASRRVAVNEQFF.